The entry that follows covers one T cell receptor beta chain sequence. The sample belongs to a study of blood T cell repertoires in COVID-19. Method: immunoSEQ multiplex PCR; TCRdb's copy keeps in-frame clones and lacks some. The sample comprises about 210,000 clones, 70% to 90% of which are singletons, and roughly 8.8% rests with the top ten. Germline-derived CDR1 and CDR2 are SGHNT and YENEEA. This CDR3 has 15 residues. Losses at the gene ends were 4 bases for V and 3 bases for J; bases not matched to a gene: 8. The rearrangement joins TRBV11-3 to TRBJ2-7, with 8 bases aligning to TRBD1. The sequencing sample was made of PBMCs or T cells enriched from blood (not recorded which). This clonotype originated in a woman aged 18-29 years who had recovered from COVID-19. This CDR3 is CASSSGQGRNYEQYF. DNA of the CDR3: TGTGCCAGCAGCTCCGGACAGGGAAGGAACTACGAGCAGTACTTC. Together with reference TRBV11-3 and TRBJ2-7, the CDR3 gives the full variable domain: EAGVVQSPRYKIIEKKQPVAFWCNPISGHNTLYWYLQNLGQGPELLIRYENEEAVDDSQLPKDRFSAERLKGVDSTLKIQPAELGDSAVYLCASSSGQGRNYEQYFGPGTRLTVT.